This is a list of T cell receptor beta chains from one sample in a study of T cell changes during pregnancy in multiple sclerosis. This table comes from immunoSEQ multiplex PCR, and its TCRdb copy is limited to in-frame clones, with some not included. The sample includes 73,000 or so clones, about 89% of them seen just once. The material sequenced was peripheral blood, taken in the second trimester of pregnancy. The origin of the receptors is a female donor with multiple sclerosis, enrolled in a pregnancy study. CDR3s include the opening cysteine and the closing phenylalanine or tryptophan. The D gene is left open where the match is weak. Only some rows state a clone size, as once, few, many or a class for expanded clones.

v_gene: TRBV7-9
d_gene: .
j_gene: TRBJ1-1
abundance: .
CDR3nt: TGTGCCAGCCCCCACCGGGACACTGAAGCTTTCTTT
CDR3aa: CASPHRDTEAFF

v_gene: TRBV7-3
d_gene: .
j_gene: TRBJ2-7
abundance: .
CDR3nt: TGTGCCAGCAGCCCCTCGGCAGGGGCGTGGTACGAGCAGTACTTC
CDR3aa: CASSPSAGAWYEQYF

v_gene: TRBV2
d_gene: TRBD1
j_gene: TRBJ2-3
abundance: .
CDR3nt: TGTGCCAGCAGGGCCGGATCCGGGACAGGGAGGTCAGATACGCAGTATTTT
CDR3aa: CASRAGSGTGRSDTQYF

v_gene: TRBV6-5
d_gene: TRBD1
j_gene: TRBJ2-7
abundance: .
CDR3nt: TGTGCCAGCAGTTACGACAGGGTGGGGCCCTACGAGCAGTACTTC
CDR3aa: CASSYDRVGPYEQYF

v_gene: TRBV19
d_gene: TRBD1
j_gene: TRBJ2-1
abundance: .
CDR3nt: TGTGCCAGTAGTATAGATAGGAGACAGGGGGAGTACAATGAGCAGTTCTTC
CDR3aa: CASSIDRRQGEYNEQFF

v_gene: TRBV19
d_gene: .
j_gene: TRBJ2-1
abundance: once
CDR3nt: TGTGCCAGTAGTGGTTCCCGGGACAACTCCTACAATGAGCAGTTCTTC
CDR3aa: CASSGSRDNSYNEQFF

v_gene: TRBV9
d_gene: .
j_gene: TRBJ1-6
abundance: .
CDR3nt: TGTGCCAGCAGCGTAGAGGGGTGGAAAGACCTCCACTTT
CDR3aa: CASSVEGWKDLHF

v_gene: TRBV6-5
d_gene: .
j_gene: TRBJ2-5
abundance: .
CDR3nt: TGTGCCAGCAGTTACTTGATAGGGGGACAAGAGACCCAGTACTTC
CDR3aa: CASSYLIGGQETQYF

v_gene: TRBV7-3
d_gene: .
j_gene: TRBJ2-7
abundance: .
CDR3nt: TGTGCCAGCAGCTTAAAAACGAGCTCGACCTACGAGCAGTACTTC
CDR3aa: CASSLKTSSTYEQYF

v_gene: TRBV19
d_gene: .
j_gene: TRBJ1-1
abundance: .
CDR3nt: TGTGCCAGTAGCACTCGATTCGGGGATACGGCTGAAGCTTTCTTT
CDR3aa: CASSTRFGDTAEAFF

v_gene: TRBV29-1
d_gene: .
j_gene: TRBJ1-5
abundance: .
CDR3nt: TGCAGCGTTGAGGTACAGGGTCAGCCCCAGCATTTT
CDR3aa: CSVEVQGQPQHF

v_gene: TRBV29-1
d_gene: .
j_gene: TRBJ1-1
abundance: .
CDR3nt: TGCAGCGCCCGGAGAGGGGAGGGGAACACTGAAGCTTTCTTT
CDR3aa: CSARRGEGNTEAFF

v_gene: TRBV6-5
d_gene: .
j_gene: TRBJ1-5
abundance: .
CDR3nt: TGTGCCAGCAGGTATGACAAGAATCAGCCCCAGCATTTT
CDR3aa: CASRYDKNQPQHF

v_gene: TRBV4-3
d_gene: .
j_gene: TRBJ2-6
abundance: once
CDR3nt: TGCGCCAGCAGCCAAGATTCCGGGACTGGGGCCAACGTCCTGACTTTC
CDR3aa: CASSQDSGTGANVLTF

v_gene: TRBV9
d_gene: .
j_gene: TRBJ1-2
abundance: once
CDR3nt: TGTGCCAGCAGCGTAGATGGGTCTTTTGGAGCTGAGGGCTACACCTTC
CDR3aa: CASSVDGSFGAEGYTF

v_gene: TRBV5-4
d_gene: .
j_gene: TRBJ1-4
abundance: once
CDR3nt: TGTGCCAGCAGCTTGCGGGGGGGTGAAAAACTGTTTTTT
CDR3aa: CASSLRGGEKLFF

v_gene: TRBV25-1
d_gene: TRBD1
j_gene: TRBJ1-2
abundance: .
CDR3nt: TGTGCCAGCAGTGATGGGACAGGGCATGGCTACACCTTC
CDR3aa: CASSDGTGHGYTF

v_gene: TRBV7-2
d_gene: TRBD1
j_gene: TRBJ2-7
abundance: .
CDR3nt: TGTGCCAGCAGCTCGGGACAGGGACCCTTGGAGCAGTACTTC
CDR3aa: CASSSGQGPLEQYF

v_gene: TRBV6-4
d_gene: .
j_gene: TRBJ1-1
abundance: few
CDR3nt: TGTGCCAGCAGACAGGACAGTAACACTGAAGCTTTCTTT
CDR3aa: CASRQDSNTEAFF

v_gene: TRBV2
d_gene: .
j_gene: TRBJ2-3
abundance: .
CDR3nt: TGTGCCAGCACCGAGGAGGGGGGGCAGGGAATAGGCACAGATACGCAGTATTTT
CDR3aa: CASTEEGGQGIGTDTQYF

v_gene: TRBV19
d_gene: TRBD1
j_gene: TRBJ2-7
abundance: .
CDR3nt: TGTGCCAGTAAGGGTGGGGACAGGTCTCTGGAGCAGTACTTC
CDR3aa: CASKGGDRSLEQYF

v_gene: TRBV6-5
d_gene: .
j_gene: TRBJ1-1
abundance: once
CDR3nt: TGTGCCAGCAGCACCCAGGCCGGTGGCCCTCGATTT
CDR3aa: CASSTQAGGPRF

v_gene: TRBV19
d_gene: .
j_gene: TRBJ2-7
abundance: .
CDR3nt: TGTGCCAGTAGCACAGGGAGCTCCTACGAGCAGTACTTC
CDR3aa: CASSTGSSYEQYF

v_gene: TRBV9
d_gene: .
j_gene: TRBJ2-1
abundance: .
CDR3nt: TGTGCCAGCAGCGTATCCGCCGCTCCCCGCGGCAATGAGCAGTTCTTC
CDR3aa: CASSVSAAPRGNEQFF

v_gene: TRBV25-1
d_gene: .
j_gene: TRBJ2-3
abundance: .
CDR3nt: TGTGCCAGCAGTGAATACATGGAGGGCACAGATACGCAGTATTTT
CDR3aa: CASSEYMEGTDTQYF

v_gene: TRBV6-5
d_gene: .
j_gene: TRBJ2-3
abundance: .
CDR3nt: TGTGCCAGCAGTTACTCGCCGGGGAAGAGCACAGATACGCAGTATTTT
CDR3aa: CASSYSPGKSTDTQYF

v_gene: TRBV5-5
d_gene: .
j_gene: TRBJ1-4
abundance: .
CDR3nt: TGTGCCAGCAGCTTGTTGGGAGACCATAATGAAAAACTGTTTTTT
CDR3aa: CASSLLGDHNEKLFF

v_gene: TRBV15
d_gene: TRBD2
j_gene: TRBJ2-1
abundance: .
CDR3nt: TGTGCCACCAGCAGAGATTGGCCTAGCGGGGCCGACAATGAGCAGTTCTTC
CDR3aa: CATSRDWPSGADNEQFF

v_gene: TRBV9
d_gene: TRBD2
j_gene: TRBJ2-3
abundance: .
CDR3nt: TGTGCCAGCAGCGTTACTAGCGGGGGGGCGGGGATCGCAGATACGCAGTATTTT
CDR3aa: CASSVTSGGAGIADTQYF

v_gene: TRBV29-1
d_gene: TRBD2
j_gene: TRBJ2-1
abundance: .
CDR3nt: TGCAGCGTCGACCCTTGGGGGGGTAACAATGAGCAGTTCTTC
CDR3aa: CSVDPWGGNNEQFF

v_gene: TRBV7-9
d_gene: .
j_gene: TRBJ2-1
abundance: .
CDR3nt: TGTGCCAGCAGCTTCCGCGGGGCCTCCTACAATGAGCAGTTCTTC
CDR3aa: CASSFRGASYNEQFF

v_gene: TRBV7-9
d_gene: .
j_gene: TRBJ1-6
abundance: .
CDR3nt: TGTGCCAGCAGCTTAGCGGGGGCTGGTTTCTCTTTT
CDR3aa: CASSLAGAGFSF

v_gene: TRBV27
d_gene: .
j_gene: TRBJ1-5
abundance: .
CDR3nt: TGTGCCAGCAGTTTGCGGGGGGGACAGCCCCAGCATTTT
CDR3aa: CASSLRGGQPQHF

v_gene: TRBV15
d_gene: .
j_gene: TRBJ2-1
abundance: .
CDR3nt: TGTGCCACCAGCAAGGGGTACAATGAGCAGTTCTTC
CDR3aa: CATSKGYNEQFF

v_gene: TRBV6-1
d_gene: .
j_gene: TRBJ2-2
abundance: .
CDR3nt: TGTGCCAGCAGTGAAGACAGACGAGCCGGGGAGCTGTTTTTT
CDR3aa: CASSEDRRAGELFF

v_gene: TRBV6-5
d_gene: .
j_gene: TRBJ1-1
abundance: .
CDR3nt: TGTGCCAGCAGCAGGGGTTCCCCGGACACTGAAGCTTTCTTT
CDR3aa: CASSRGSPDTEAFF

v_gene: TRBV30
d_gene: TRBD2
j_gene: TRBJ2-3
abundance: .
CDR3nt: TGTGCCTGGAGAGAGGGATTGGCGGGGGTCCAGATTACGCAGTATTTT
CDR3aa: CAWREGLAGVQITQYF

v_gene: TRBV29-1
d_gene: TRBD1
j_gene: TRBJ1-1
abundance: .
CDR3nt: TGCAGCACCAGAAACAGGGGGAACACTGAAGCTTTCTTT
CDR3aa: CSTRNRGNTEAFF

v_gene: TRBV20-1
d_gene: .
j_gene: TRBJ2-7
abundance: .
CDR3nt: TGCAGTGCTAGAGGGTTAGGAGCGCAGTACTTC
CDR3aa: CSARGLGAQYF

v_gene: TRBV19
d_gene: TRBD2
j_gene: TRBJ2-5
abundance: .
CDR3nt: TGTGCCAGTAGCCGTCGTCTAGCGGGTGGTGAGACCCAGTACTTC
CDR3aa: CASSRRLAGGETQYF

v_gene: TRBV6-6
d_gene: TRBD1
j_gene: TRBJ2-3
abundance: .
CDR3nt: TGTGCCAGCAGGCCCAGGGGGACAGATACGCAGTATTTT
CDR3aa: CASRPRGTDTQYF

v_gene: TRBV5-6
d_gene: .
j_gene: TRBJ1-3
abundance: .
CDR3nt: TGTGCCAGCAGCTTTGGAGTGGGAAACACCATATATTTT
CDR3aa: CASSFGVGNTIYF

v_gene: TRBV2
d_gene: .
j_gene: TRBJ2-7
abundance: .
CDR3nt: TGTGCCAGCAACAGCCCGGTTTCCGAGCAGTACTTC
CDR3aa: CASNSPVSEQYF

v_gene: TRBV7-8
d_gene: TRBD2
j_gene: TRBJ2-5
abundance: .
CDR3nt: TGTGCCAGCAGCTTTCTGCTAGCGGGTCAAGAGACCCAGTACTTC
CDR3aa: CASSFLLAGQETQYF

v_gene: TRBV5-6
d_gene: TRBD1
j_gene: TRBJ2-7
abundance: .
CDR3nt: TGTGCCAGCAGCCCTCTGGGGGGACAGGGGACAAGTGAGCAGTACTTC
CDR3aa: CASSPLGGQGTSEQYF

v_gene: TRBV19
d_gene: TRBD2
j_gene: TRBJ2-3
abundance: .
CDR3nt: TGTGCCAGTAGTATCCTCGGGGGGGCCTCGGGAGATACGCAGTATTTT
CDR3aa: CASSILGGASGDTQYF